The rows below give T cell receptor beta chains drawn from one sample of a study of blood T cell repertoires in COVID-19. Sequencing was performed with immunoSEQ multiplex PCR; in TCRdb, only in-frame clones are kept and a portion is missing. The sample has around 200,000 clones, 80% to 90% seen once. The sample comprised peripheral blood. The receptors shown here come from a man aged 60 to 69 with acute or convalescent COVID-19. CDR3s include the opening cysteine and the closing phenylalanine or tryptophan. Fields, in order: V gene, CDR3 length, J gene, clone size, CDR3 protein. Not all rows give a size; the values are once, few, many and, for expanded clones, a class.

TRBV7-2	16	TRBJ2-5	.	CASSLLTSGRRETQYF
TRBV5-6	16	TRBJ2-2	.	CASSLPGQGAGGELFF
TRBV5-6	15	TRBJ1-5	once	CASSFGTGTFQPQHF
TRBV15	15	TRBJ2-7	.	CATSRNRDSSYEQYF
TRBV5-5	14	TRBJ2-7	once	CASSLVSGSYEQYF
TRBV19	15	TRBJ2-7	.	CASSSGTGRGREQYF
TRBV7-9	15	TRBJ1-4	.	CASSIGTGGNEKLFF
TRBV19	15	TRBJ2-1	.	CASSNPGTSYLEQFF
TRBV11-2	14	TRBJ2-2	.	CASRFQGSTGELFF
TRBV18	14	TRBJ1-5	.	CASSPGTVGQPQHF
TRBV6-1	17	TRBJ1-5	.	CASSEASGGTSNQPQHF
TRBV27	15	TRBJ2-2	.	CASSFGTRNTGELFF
TRBV9	15	TRBJ1-2	.	CASSEAETGFGGYTF
TRBV20-1	16	TRBJ2-5	.	CSASDWGGANTETQYF
TRBV7-9	15	TRBJ1-3	once	CASSPGGASGNTIYF
TRBV9	15	TRBJ2-2	.	CASSAGTSGTGELFF
TRBV6-6	14	TRBJ1-1	.	CASSYTGGWGEAFF
TRBV5-1	15	TRBJ2-5	.	CASSWEGMGQETQYF
TRBV6-5	15	TRBJ1-2	.	CASLGWDRGAYGYTF
TRBV9	15	TRBJ2-1	.	CASSVGGLPYNEQFF
TRBV11-3	13	TRBJ2-1	.	CASSLSGGDEQFF
TRBV19	15	TRBJ1-1	.	CASSMSEGADTEAFF
TRBV12-3/TRBV12-4	13	TRBJ2-4	.	CASSGGQGNIQYF
TRBV12-3/TRBV12-4	13	TRBJ2-7	.	CASSLIGLGEQYF
TRBV7-9	12	TRBJ2-7	.	CASSSFFYEQYF
TRBV28	14	TRBJ1-5	.	CATSWDRANQPQHF
TRBV27	15	TRBJ2-2	.	CASSFLAPNTGELFF
TRBV6-5	15	TRBJ1-2	.	CASSHRTPLGYGYTF
TRBV5-1	13	TRBJ1-4	.	CASSFGTIWKLFF
TRBV28	16	TRBJ2-1	.	CASSPGQGWEYNEQFF
TRBV20-1	10	TRBJ1-1	.	CSAQNTEAFF
TRBV2	15	TRBJ1-2	.	CASSLRVGTGNGYTF
TRBV9	16	TRBJ1-1	once	CASSVAGRQGSTEAFF
TRBV5-1	16	TRBJ1-2	.	CASSLDGGFSNYGYTF
TRBV7-8	14	TRBJ1-2	.	CASSPGTEYYGYTF
TRBV3-1/TRBV3-2	14	TRBJ1-6	.	CASSLGQSNSPLHF
TRBV6-5	15	TRBJ1-1	.	CASSYRTVVVAEAFF
TRBV27	15	TRBJ2-1	.	CASSASGAQYNEQFF
TRBV15	16	TRBJ2-7	.	CATSRGWERSSYEQYF
TRBV27	15	TRBJ1-5	once	CASSSRQGGNQPQHF
TRBV21-1	15	TRBJ2-5	few	CASTPGGEGPKTQYF
TRBV28	11	TRBJ1-1	.	CASRRDTEAFF
TRBV9	12	TRBJ1-3	.	CASSEYGNTIYF
TRBV24-1	18	TRBJ1-6	.	CATSVSGDSPTEYSPLHF
TRBV21-1	16	TRBJ1-5	once	CASSNLDRDSNQPQHF
TRBV19	15	TRBJ2-2	.	CASSLGTSLSGELFF
TRBV19	15	TRBJ1-1	once	CASSIRTGMNTEAFF